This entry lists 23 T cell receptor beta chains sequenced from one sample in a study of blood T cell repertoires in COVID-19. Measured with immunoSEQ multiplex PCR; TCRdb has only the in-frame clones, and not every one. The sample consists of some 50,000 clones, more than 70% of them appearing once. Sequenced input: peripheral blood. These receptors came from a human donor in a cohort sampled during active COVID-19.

Written as DNA, the CDR3 is TGTGCCAGCAGCAGACGGACGGGAAACACCGGGGAGCTGTTTTTT. Residues: CASSRRTGNTGELFF. The rearrangement uses TRBV21-1 and TRBJ2-2; TRBD2 is the table's D call and was not checked against the DNA. TRBV21-1 has pseudogene status. The length of the CDR3 is 15 residues.

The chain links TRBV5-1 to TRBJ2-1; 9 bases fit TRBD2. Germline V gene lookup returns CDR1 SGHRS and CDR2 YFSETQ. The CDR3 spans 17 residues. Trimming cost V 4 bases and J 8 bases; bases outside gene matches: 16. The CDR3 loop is CASSPLGISGRFHEQFF. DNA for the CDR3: TGCGCCAGCAGCCCATTGGGTATTAGCGGGAGATTCCATGAGCAGTTCTTC.

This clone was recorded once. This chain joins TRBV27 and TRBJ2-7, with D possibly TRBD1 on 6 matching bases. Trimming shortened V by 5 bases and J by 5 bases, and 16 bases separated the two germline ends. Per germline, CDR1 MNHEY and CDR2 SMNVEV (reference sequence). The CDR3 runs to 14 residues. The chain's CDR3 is CASSLGGRANEQYF. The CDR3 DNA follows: TGTGCCAGCAGTCTAGGGGGAAGGGCTAACGAGCAGTACTTC.

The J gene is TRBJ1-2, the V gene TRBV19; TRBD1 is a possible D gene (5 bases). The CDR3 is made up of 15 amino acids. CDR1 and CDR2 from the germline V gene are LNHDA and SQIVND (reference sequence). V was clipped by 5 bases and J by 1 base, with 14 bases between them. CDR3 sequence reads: CASSEQGRLNYGYTF. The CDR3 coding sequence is TGTGCCAGTAGTGAGCAGGGTCGGCTTAACTATGGCTACACCTTC. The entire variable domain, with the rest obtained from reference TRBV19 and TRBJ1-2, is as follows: DGGITQSPKYLFRKEGQNVTLSCEQNLNHDAMYWYRQDPGQGLRLIYYSQIVNDFQKGDIAEGYSVSREKKESFPLTVTSAQKNPTAFYLCASSEQGRLNYGYTFGSGTRLTVV.

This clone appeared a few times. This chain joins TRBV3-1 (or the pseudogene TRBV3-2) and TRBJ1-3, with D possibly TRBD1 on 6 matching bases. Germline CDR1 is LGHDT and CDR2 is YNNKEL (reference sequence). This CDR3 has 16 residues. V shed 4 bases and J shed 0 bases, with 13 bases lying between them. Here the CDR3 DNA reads TGTGCCAGCAGCCGAACAGGGCCATCCTCTGGAAACACCATATATTTT. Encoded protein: CASSRTGPSSGNTIYF.

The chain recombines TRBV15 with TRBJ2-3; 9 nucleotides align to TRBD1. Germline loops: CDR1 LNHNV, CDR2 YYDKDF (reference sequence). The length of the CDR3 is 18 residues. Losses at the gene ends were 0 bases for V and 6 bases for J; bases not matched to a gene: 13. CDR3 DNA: TGTGCCACCAGCAGAGATCCTTTCATACAGGGGGCGCGGGATACGCAGTATTTT. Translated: CATSRDPFIQGARDTQYF.

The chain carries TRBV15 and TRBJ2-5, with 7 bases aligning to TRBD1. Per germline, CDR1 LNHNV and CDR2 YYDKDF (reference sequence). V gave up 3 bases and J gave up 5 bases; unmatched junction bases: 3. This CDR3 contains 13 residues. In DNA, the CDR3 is TGTGCCACCAGCAGGGGCAGGGGGGAGACCCAGTACTTC. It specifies CATSRGRGETQYF.

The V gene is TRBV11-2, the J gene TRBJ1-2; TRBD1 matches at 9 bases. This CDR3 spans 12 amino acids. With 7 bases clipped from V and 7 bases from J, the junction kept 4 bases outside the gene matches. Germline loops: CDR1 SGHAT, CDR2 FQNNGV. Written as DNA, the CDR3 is TGTGCCAGCAATACAGGGGGCGTTGGCTACACCTTC. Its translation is CASNTGGVGYTF. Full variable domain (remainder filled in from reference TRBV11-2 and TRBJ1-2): EAGVAQSPRYKIIEKRQSVAFWCNPISGHATLYWYQQILGQGPKLLIQFQNNGVVDDSQLPKDRFSAERLKGVDSTLKIQPAKLEDSAVYLCASNTGGVGYTFGSGTRLTVV.

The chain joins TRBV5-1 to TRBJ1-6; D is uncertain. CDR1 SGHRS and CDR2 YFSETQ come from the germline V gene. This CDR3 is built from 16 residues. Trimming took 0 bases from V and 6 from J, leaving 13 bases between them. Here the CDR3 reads CASSLEASPGNSPLHF. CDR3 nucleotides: TGCGCCAGCAGCTTGGAGGCTTCGCCGGGTAATTCACCCCTCCACTTT. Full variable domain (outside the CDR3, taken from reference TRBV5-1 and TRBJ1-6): KAGVTQTPRYLIKTRGQQVTLSCSPISGHRSVSWYQQTPGQGLQFLFEYFSETQRNKGNFPGRFSGRQFSNSRSEMNVSTLELGDSALYLCASSLEASPGNSPLHFGNGTRLTVT.

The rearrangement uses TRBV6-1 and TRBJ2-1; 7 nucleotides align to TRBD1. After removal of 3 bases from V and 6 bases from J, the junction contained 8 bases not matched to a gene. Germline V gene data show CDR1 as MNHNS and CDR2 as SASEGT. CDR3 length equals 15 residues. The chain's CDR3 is CASSEEAGGFNEQFF. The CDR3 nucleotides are TGTGCCAGCAGTGAGGAGGCAGGGGGATTCAATGAGCAGTTCTTC.

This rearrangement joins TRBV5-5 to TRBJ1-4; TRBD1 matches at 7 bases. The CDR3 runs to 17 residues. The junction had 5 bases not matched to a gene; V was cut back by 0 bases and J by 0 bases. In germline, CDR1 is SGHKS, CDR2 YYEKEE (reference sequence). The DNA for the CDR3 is TGTGCCAGCAGCTTGGACAGGGGTCGGTCAACTAATGAAAAACTGTTTTTT. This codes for CASSLDRGRSTNEKLFF.

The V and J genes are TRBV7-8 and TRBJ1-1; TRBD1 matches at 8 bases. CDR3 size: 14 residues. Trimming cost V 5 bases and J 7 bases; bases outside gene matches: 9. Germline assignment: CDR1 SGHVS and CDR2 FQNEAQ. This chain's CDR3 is CASSPRQGRIEAFF. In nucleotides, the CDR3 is TGTGCCAGCAGCCCTCGACAGGGGCGAATTGAAGCTTTCTTT.

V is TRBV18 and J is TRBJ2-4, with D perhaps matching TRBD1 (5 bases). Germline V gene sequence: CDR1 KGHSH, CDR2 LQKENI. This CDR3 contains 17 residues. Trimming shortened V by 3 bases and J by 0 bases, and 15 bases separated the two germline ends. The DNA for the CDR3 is TGTGCCAGCTCACCCCGGCCCAATCAGGGAGCCAAAAACATTCAGTACTTC. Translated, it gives CASSPRPNQGAKNIQYF.

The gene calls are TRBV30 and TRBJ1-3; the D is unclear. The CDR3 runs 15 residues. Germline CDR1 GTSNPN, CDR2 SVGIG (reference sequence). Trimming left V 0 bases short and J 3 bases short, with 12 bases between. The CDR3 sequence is CAWSVRVGIGNTIYF. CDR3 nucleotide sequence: TGTGCCTGGAGTGTACGGGTAGGCATTGGAAACACCATATATTTT.

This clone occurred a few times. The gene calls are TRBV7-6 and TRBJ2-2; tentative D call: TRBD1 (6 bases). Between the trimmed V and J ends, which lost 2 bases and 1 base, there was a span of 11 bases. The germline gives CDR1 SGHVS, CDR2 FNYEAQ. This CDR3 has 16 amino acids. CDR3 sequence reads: CASSLSSRGNTGELFF. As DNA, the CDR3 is TGTGCCAGCAGCTTAAGTAGCAGGGGGAACACCGGGGAGCTGTTTTTT.

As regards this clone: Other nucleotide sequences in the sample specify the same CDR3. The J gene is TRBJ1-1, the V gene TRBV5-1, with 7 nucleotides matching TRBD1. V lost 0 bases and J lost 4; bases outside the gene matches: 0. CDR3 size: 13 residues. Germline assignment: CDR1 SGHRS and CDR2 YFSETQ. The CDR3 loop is CASSLGTGTEAFF. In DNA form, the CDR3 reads TGCGCCAGCAGCTTGGGGACAGGCACTGAAGCTTTCTTT.

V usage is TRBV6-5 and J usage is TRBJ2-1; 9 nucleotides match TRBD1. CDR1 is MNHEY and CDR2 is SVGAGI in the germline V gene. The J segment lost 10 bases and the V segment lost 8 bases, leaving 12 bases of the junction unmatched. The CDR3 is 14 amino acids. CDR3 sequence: CASGLGTGFLEQFF. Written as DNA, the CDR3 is TGTGCCAGCGGACTCGGGACAGGGTTTTTGGAGCAGTTCTTC.

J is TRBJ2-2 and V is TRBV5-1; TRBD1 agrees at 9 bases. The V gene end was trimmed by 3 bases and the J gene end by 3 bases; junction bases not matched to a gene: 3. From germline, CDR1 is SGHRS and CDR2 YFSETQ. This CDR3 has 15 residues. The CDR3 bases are TGCGCCAGCAGCTGGGGACAGGGAGACACCGGGGAGCTGTTTTTT. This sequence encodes CASSWGQGDTGELFF.

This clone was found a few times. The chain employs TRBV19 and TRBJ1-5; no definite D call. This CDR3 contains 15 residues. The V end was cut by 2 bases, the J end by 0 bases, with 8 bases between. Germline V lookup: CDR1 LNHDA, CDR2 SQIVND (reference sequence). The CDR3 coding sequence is TGTGCCAGTAGTATAAGTCAGGCTAGCAATCAGCCCCAGCATTTT. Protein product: CASSISQASNQPQHF.

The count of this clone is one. The CDR3 loop is CASSLSIHREAFF. CDR3 coding DNA: TGTGCCAGCAGTTTAAGTATTCACAGAGAAGCTTTCTTT. The rearrangement joins TRBV27 to TRBJ1-1; D is uncertain. Trimming removed 2 bases at V and 8 bases at J, with 12 bases between. In germline, CDR1 is MNHEY, CDR2 SMNVEV (reference sequence). The length of the CDR3 is 13 residues.

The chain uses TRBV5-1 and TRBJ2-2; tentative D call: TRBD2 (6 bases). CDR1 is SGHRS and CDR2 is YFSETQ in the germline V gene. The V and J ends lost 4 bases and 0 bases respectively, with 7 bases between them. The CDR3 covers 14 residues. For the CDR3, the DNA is TGCGCCAGCAGCGCGGGGTCGAACACCGGGGAGCTGTTTTTT. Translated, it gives CASSAGSNTGELFF.

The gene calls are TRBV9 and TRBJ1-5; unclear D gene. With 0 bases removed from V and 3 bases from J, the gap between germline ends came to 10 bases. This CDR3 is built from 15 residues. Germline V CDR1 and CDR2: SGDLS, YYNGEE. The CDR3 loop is CASSVGDTFNQPQHF. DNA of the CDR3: TGTGCCAGCAGCGTAGGAGACACGTTCAATCAGCCCCAGCATTTT.

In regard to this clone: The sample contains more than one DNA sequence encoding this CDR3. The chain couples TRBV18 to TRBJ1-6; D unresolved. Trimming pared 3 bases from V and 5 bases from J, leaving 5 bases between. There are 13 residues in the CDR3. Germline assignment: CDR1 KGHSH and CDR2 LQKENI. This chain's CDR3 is CASSPSDNSPLHF. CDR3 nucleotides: TGTGCCAGCTCACCGTCCGATAATTCACCCCTCCACTTT.